The rows below give T cell receptor beta chains drawn from one sample of a study of blood T cell repertoires in COVID-19. Assay: immunoSEQ multiplex PCR; the TCRdb copy retains only in-frame clones and omits some. The data show about 110,000 clones, roughly 75% seen once. The sample consisted of peripheral blood. The origin of the receptors is a human donor in a cohort sampled during active or convalescent COVID-19. Each CDR3 is given with its conserved first and last residue. The order of the fields is clone size, J gene, CDR3 length, V gene, D gene, CDR3 protein, CDR3 DNA. A D gene is named only where the DNA matches it firmly. Size tells how often a clone was seen (once, few, many) or the class of an expanded clone, and some rows leave it out.

>NA|TRBJ1-2|14|TRBV2|NA
CASSAADYGIGYTF
TGTGCCAGCAGTGCGGCCGACTACGGGATTGGCTACACCTTC
>NA|TRBJ2-3|14|TRBV5-1|TRBD2
CASRLSGLADTQYF
TGCGCCAGCAGACTTAGCGGGTTAGCAGATACGCAGTATTTT
>NA|TRBJ1-3|15|TRBV30|NA
CAWSVERGSGNTIYF
TGTGCCTGGAGTGTGGAGAGGGGGTCTGGAAACACCATATATTTT
>NA|TRBJ2-7|15|TRBV27|TRBD2
CASSLISGRSYEQYF
TGTGCCAGCAGTTTGATCAGCGGGAGATCCTACGAGCAGTACTTC
>NA|TRBJ2-1|15|TRBV18|TRBD2
CASSPLAGWYNEQFF
TGTGCCAGCTCACCACTAGCGGGGTGGTACAATGAGCAGTTCTTC
>NA|TRBJ1-3|16|TRBV11-1|NA
CASKTFPSSSGNTIYF
TGTGCCAGCAAAACCTTTCCCTCCAGCTCTGGAAACACCATATATTTT
>once|TRBJ2-7|15|TRBV14|TRBD2
CASSPPRGGSYEQYF
TGTGCCAGCAGCCCCCCCCGGGGGGGCTCCTACGAGCAGTACTTC
>NA|TRBJ1-5|15|TRBV4-1|NA
CASSQDDRLNQPQHF
TGCGCCAGCAGCCAAGATGACAGGCTTAATCAGCCCCAGCATTTT
>NA|TRBJ2-1|15|TRBV9|NA
CASSVGSGAHNEQFF
TGTGCCAGCAGCGTAGGATCAGGGGCACACAATGAGCAGTTCTTC
>NA|TRBJ2-7|16|TRBV6-6|TRBD2
CASSYSYKGRVYEQYF
TGTGCCAGCAGTTACAGTTACAAAGGGAGGGTCTACGAGCAGTACTTC
>NA|TRBJ1-2|13|TRBV7-2|NA
CASSLGGGGGYTF
TGTGCCAGCAGCTTAGGGGGGGGCGGTGGCTACACCTTC
>NA|TRBJ2-3|16|TRBV23-1|TRBD1
CASRRPGQGSTDTQYF
TGCGCCAGCAGACGACCGGGACAGGGGAGCACAGATACGCAGTATTTT
>NA|TRBJ2-7|14|TRBV3-1/TRBV3-2|NA
CASSQEPRSNEQYF
TGTGCCAGCAGCCAAGAGCCGCGTAGCAACGAGCAGTACTTC
>NA|TRBJ2-7|15|TRBV11-2|TRBD1
CASSRDRGKAYEQYF
TGTGCCAGCAGCCGAGACAGGGGAAAAGCCTACGAGCAGTACTTC
>NA|TRBJ1-1|13|TRBV9|NA
CASSVGQTTEAFF
TGTGCCAGCAGCGTAGGACAGACCACTGAAGCTTTCTTT
>NA|TRBJ1-2|15|TRBV7-9|TRBD1
CASSGDRGLVYGYTF
TGTGCCAGCAGCGGGGACAGGGGCTTAGTCTATGGCTACACCTTC
>NA|TRBJ1-6|14|TRBV12-5|TRBD1
CASARTGGNSPLHF
TGTGCTAGTGCCAGGACAGGGGGAAATTCACCCCTCCACTTT
>few|TRBJ1-2|13|TRBV3-1/TRBV3-2|NA
CASRSDGGYGYTF
TGTGCCAGCAGGTCGGACGGGGGCTATGGCTACACCTTC
>NA|TRBJ1-5|13|TRBV4-2|NA
CASSQAVQSAQHF
TGTGCCAGCAGCCAAGCTGTACAGTCGGCCCAGCATTTT
>NA|TRBJ2-1|15|TRBV5-1|TRBD1
CASTHSGTGDYEQFF
TGCGCCAGCACTCATTCCGGGACAGGGGACTATGAGCAGTTCTTC
>NA|TRBJ2-5|18|TRBV4-3|TRBD2
CASSQAFQGGGSQETQYF
TGCGCCAGCAGCCAAGCATTTCAGGGCGGGGGGAGCCAAGAGACCCAGTACTTC
>once|TRBJ1-2|12|TRBV7-8|NA
CASSRGNYGYTF
TGTGCCAGCTCAAGGGGGAACTATGGCTACACCTTC
>NA|TRBJ1-1|13|TRBV12-3/TRBV12-4|NA
CASSLVRNTEAFF
TGTGCCAGCAGTTTAGTTCGGAACACTGAAGCTTTCTTT
>NA|TRBJ1-1|15|TRBV6-2/TRBV6-3|TRBD1
CASSYSPDRGLGAFF
TGTGCCAGCAGTTATTCACCCGACAGGGGGCTGGGAGCTTTCTTT
>NA|TRBJ2-1|14|TRBV7-2|NA
CASNEQGGRREQFF
TGTGCCAGCAACGAGCAGGGGGGCAGAAGAGAGCAGTTCTTC
>NA|TRBJ1-4|17|TRBV6-1|TRBD1
CASSARQGLGTNEKLFF
TGTGCCAGCAGTGCGAGACAGGGCCTAGGAACTAATGAAAAACTGTTTTTT
>NA|TRBJ1-2|13|TRBV3-1/TRBV3-2|NA
CASSLTGNHGYTF
TGTGCCAGCAGCCTGACAGGAAACCATGGCTACACCTTC
>NA|TRBJ1-2|14|TRBV6-4|TRBD1
CASSPHHRGYGYTF
TGTGCCAGCAGCCCCCACCACAGGGGCTATGGCTACACCTTC
>NA|TRBJ2-7|13|TRBV18|NA
CATRPGLSNEQYF
TGTGCCACCAGGCCGGGACTCTCCAACGAGCAGTACTTC
>NA|TRBJ2-7|15|TRBV27|TRBD1
CASSNPGQSSYEQYF
TGTGCCAGCAGTAACCCGGGACAGAGCTCCTACGAGCAGTACTTC
>NA|TRBJ1-1|15|TRBV27|NA
CASSLTDRLNTEAFF
TGTGCCAGCAGCCTTACCGACAGGTTGAACACTGAAGCTTTCTTT
>NA|TRBJ1-2|16|TRBV19|NA
CASSPVGGTLNYGYTF
TGTGCCAGTAGTCCGGTTGGGGGGACCCTTAACTATGGCTACACCTTC